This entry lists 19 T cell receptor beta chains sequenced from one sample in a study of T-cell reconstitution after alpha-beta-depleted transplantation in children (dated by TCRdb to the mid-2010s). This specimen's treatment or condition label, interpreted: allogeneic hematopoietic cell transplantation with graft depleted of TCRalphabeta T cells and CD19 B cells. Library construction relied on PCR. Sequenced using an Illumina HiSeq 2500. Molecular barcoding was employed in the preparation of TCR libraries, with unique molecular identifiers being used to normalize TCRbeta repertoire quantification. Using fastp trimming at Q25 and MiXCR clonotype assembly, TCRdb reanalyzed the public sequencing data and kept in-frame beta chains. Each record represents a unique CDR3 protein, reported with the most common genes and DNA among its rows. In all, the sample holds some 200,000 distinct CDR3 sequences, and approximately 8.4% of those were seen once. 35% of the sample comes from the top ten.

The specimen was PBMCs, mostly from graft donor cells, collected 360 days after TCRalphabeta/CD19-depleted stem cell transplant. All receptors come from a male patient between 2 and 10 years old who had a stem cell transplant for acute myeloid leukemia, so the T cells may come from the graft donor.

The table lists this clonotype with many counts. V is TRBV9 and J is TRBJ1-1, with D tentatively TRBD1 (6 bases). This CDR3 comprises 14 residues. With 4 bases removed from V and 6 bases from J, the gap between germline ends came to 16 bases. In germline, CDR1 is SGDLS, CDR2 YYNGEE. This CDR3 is CASSPKGGEAEAFF. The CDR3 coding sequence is TGTGCCAGCAGCCCGAAGGGGGGGGAGGCTGAAGCTTTCTTT.

The CDR3 protein is CASSFSAVQETQYF. The CDR3, as DNA: TGTGCCAGCAGTTTCTCGGCGGTCCAAGAGACCCAGTACTTC. The V call is TRBV12-3 or TRBV12-4, the J call TRBJ2-5; the D is unclear. The CDR3 sequence is 14 residues long. The germline V and J ends were trimmed by 3 bases and 1 base, with 9 bases remaining between them.

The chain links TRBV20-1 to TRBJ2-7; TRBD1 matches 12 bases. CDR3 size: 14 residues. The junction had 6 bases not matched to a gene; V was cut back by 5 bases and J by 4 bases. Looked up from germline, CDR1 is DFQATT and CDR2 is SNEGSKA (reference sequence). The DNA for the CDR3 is TGCAGTGCTTCCCCGGGACAGGGGGCATACGAGCAGTACTTC. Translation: CSASPGQGAYEQYF.

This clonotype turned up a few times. Here the CDR3 reads CASRPPGTGVFTEAFF. For the CDR3, the DNA is TGCGCCAGCCGTCCCCCCGGGACAGGGGTTTTCACTGAAGCTTTCTTT. This chain uses TRBV5-1 with TRBJ1-1; 10 bases are a match to TRBD1. Germline trimming cut 7 bases from V and 4 bases from J; bases unmatched to any gene: 13. Germline CDR1 and CDR2: SGHRS and YFSETQ. This CDR3 region has 16 residues.

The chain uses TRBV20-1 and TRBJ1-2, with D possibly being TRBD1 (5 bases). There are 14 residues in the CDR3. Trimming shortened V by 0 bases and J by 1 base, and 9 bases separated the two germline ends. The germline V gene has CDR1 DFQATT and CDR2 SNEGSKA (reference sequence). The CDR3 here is CSARDLGDNYGYTF. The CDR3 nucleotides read TGCAGTGCTAGAGATTTGGGGGATAACTATGGCTACACCTTC.

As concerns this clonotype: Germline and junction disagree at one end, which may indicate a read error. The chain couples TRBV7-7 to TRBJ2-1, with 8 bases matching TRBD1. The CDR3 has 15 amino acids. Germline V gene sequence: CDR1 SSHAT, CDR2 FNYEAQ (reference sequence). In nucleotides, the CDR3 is TGTGCTAGCAGCCCCCGGACAGGGAATGGAAATGAGCAGTTCTTC. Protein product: CASSPRTGNGNEQFF.

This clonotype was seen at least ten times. Here the CDR3 reads CASSLRQLSTDTQYF. CDR3 in DNA: TGTGCCAGCAGCTTACGGCAACTGAGCACAGATACGCAGTATTTT. The chain couples TRBV7-9 to TRBJ2-3, with D unresolved. This CDR3 has 15 residues. Looked up from germline, CDR1 is SEHNR and CDR2 is FQNEAQ (reference sequence). Trimming cost V 2 bases and J 0 bases, with 9 bases left between them.

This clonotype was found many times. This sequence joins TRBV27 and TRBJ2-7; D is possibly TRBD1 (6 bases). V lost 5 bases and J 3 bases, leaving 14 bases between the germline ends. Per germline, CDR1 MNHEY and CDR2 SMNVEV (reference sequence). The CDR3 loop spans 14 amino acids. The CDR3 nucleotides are TGTGCCAGCAGTGACGGGACAACCCTCTACGAGCAGTACTTC. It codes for CASSDGTTLYEQYF.

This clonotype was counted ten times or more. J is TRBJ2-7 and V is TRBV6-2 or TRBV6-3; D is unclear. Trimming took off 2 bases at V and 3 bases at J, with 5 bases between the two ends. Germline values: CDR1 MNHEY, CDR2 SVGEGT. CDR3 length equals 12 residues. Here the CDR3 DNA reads TGTGCCAGCAGTTACAATGGCTACGAGCAGTACTTC. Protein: CASSYNGYEQYF.

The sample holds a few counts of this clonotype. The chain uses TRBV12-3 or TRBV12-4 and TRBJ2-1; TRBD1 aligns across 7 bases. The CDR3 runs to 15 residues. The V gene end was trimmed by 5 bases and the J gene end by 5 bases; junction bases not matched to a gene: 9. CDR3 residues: CASSPLDRTDNEQFF. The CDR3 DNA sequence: TGTGCCAGCAGTCCTCTGGACAGGACTGACAATGAGCAGTTCTTC.

In DNA form, the CDR3 reads TGTGCCATTCGACAGGGAACGAACACCGGGGAGCTGTTTTTT. Translation: CAIRQGTNTGELFF. The chain employs TRBV19 and TRBJ2-2; 7 bases align to TRBD1. Per germline, CDR1 LNHDA and CDR2 SQIVND (reference sequence). Trimming removed 10 bases from V and 0 bases from J; junction bases left unmatched: 5. There are 14 residues in the CDR3. Together with reference TRBV19 and TRBJ2-2, the CDR3 gives the full variable domain: DGGITQSPKYLFRKEGQNVTLSCEQNLNHDAMYWYRQDPGQGLRLIYYSQIVNDFQKGDIAEGYSVSREKKESFPLTVTSAQKNPTAFYLCAIRQGTNTGELFFGEGSRLTVL.

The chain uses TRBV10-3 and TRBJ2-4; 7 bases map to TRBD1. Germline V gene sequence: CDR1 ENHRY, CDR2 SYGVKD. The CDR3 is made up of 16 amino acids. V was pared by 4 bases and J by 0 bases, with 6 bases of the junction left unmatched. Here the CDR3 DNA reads TGTGCCATCAGTGCAGGGGGTCCCCTAGCCAAAAACATTCAGTACTTC. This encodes CAISAGGPLAKNIQYF.

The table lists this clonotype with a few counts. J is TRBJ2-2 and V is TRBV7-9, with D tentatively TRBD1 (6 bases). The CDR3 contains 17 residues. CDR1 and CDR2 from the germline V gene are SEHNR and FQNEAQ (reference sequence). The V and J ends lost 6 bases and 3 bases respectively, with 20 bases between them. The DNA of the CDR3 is TGTGCCAGCAGGCCGAAGGGCACAGGGTCCCACACCGGGGAGCTGTTTTTT. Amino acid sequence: CASRPKGTGSHTGELFF.

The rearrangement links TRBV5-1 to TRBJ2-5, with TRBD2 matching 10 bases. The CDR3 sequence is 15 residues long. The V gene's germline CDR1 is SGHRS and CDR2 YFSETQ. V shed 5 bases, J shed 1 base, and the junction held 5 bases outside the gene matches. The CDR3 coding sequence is TGCGCCAGCAGGTCTAGCGGGGGATTCCAAGAGACCCAGTACTTC. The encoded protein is CASRSSGGFQETQYF. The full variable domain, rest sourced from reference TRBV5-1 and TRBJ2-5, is KAGVTQTPRYLIKTRGQQVTLSCSPISGHRSVSWYQQTPGQGLQFLFEYFSETQRNKGNFPGRFSGRQFSNSRSEMNVSTLELGDSALYLCASRSSGGFQETQYFGPGTRLLVL.

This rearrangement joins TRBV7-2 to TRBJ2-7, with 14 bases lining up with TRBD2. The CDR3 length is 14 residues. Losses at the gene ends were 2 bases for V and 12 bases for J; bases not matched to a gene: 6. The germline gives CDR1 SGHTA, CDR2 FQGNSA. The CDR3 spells CASSLSGTSGSMYF. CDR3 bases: TGTGCCAGCAGCTTATCGGGGACTAGCGGGAGTATGTACTTC.

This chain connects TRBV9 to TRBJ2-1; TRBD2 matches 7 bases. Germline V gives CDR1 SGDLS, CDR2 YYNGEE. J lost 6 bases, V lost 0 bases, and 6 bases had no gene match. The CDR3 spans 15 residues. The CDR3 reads CASSVVASGTNEQFF. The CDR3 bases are TGTGCCAGCAGCGTAGTAGCTAGCGGTACCAATGAGCAGTTCTTC.

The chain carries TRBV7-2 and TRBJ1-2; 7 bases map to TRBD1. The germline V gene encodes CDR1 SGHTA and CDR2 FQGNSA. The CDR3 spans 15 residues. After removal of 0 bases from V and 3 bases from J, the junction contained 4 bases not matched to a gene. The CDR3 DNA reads TGTGCCAGCAGCTTAGCGGGACAGCGGGACTATGGCTACACCTTC. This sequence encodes CASSLAGQRDYGYTF.

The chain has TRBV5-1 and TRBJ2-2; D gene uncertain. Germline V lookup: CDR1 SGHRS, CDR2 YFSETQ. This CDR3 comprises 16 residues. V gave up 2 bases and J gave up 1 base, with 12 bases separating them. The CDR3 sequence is CASSFGTEKNTGELFF. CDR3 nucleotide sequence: TGCGCCAGCAGCTTTGGCACGGAAAAGAACACCGGGGAGCTGTTTTTT.

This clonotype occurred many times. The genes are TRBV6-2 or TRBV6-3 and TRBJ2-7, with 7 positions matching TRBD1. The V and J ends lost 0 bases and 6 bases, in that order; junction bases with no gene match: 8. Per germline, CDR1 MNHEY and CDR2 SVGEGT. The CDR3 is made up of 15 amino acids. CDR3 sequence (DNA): TGTGCCAGCAGTTACTCAGGGGCTAGGGGGCTCGAGCAGTACGTC. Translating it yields CASSYSGARGLEQYV.